This T cell receptor beta chain was obtained from a study of T cell clonality in common variable immunodeficiency. Germline CDR1 and CDR2: ENHRY and SYGVKD. This CDR3 comprises 14 residues. V was pared by 3 bases and J by 5 bases, with 12 bases between. Profiled with immunoSEQ multiplex PCR; TCRdb holds only in-frame clones, not every one. The data show about 34,000 clones, with none appearing a single time. This clone was found many times. Read coverage stops 3 residues before the CDR3 terminus; the germline J gene supplies the remainder. The sequenced material came from peripheral blood mononuclear cells. The origin of this receptor is a person between 18 and 75 years old in good health. This rearrangement joins TRBV10-3 to TRBJ2-3; D is unclear. The DNA read from the CDR3 is TGTGCCATCAGTGACGTAGTTTCGGGAGATACG. Residues: CAISDVVSGDT. The entire CDR3 protein is CAISDVVSGDTQYF.